These 16 T cell receptor beta chains share one sample of origin, sequenced in a study of OX40 agonist ivuxolimab in advanced cancers. The assay was immunoSEQ multiplex PCR, and TCRdb's table has in-frame clones only and misses some. The sample includes some 64,000 clones, roughly 80% of them seen just once. The sample in question was CD4+ or CD8+ T cells sorted from blood, obtained in a trial of the OX40 agonist ivuxolimab. Receptors were obtained from an adult with an advanced solid tumor such as melanoma, head and neck, liver or kidney cancer.

V gene TRBV7-9 combines with J gene TRBJ2-7, with 7 bases identical to TRBD1. Germline values: CDR1 SEHNR, CDR2 FQNEAQ (reference sequence). The CDR3 contains 15 residues. V shed 5 bases and J 1 base; nucleotides not matched to a gene: 8. CDR3: CASSLRQGWSYEQYF. In nucleotides, the CDR3 is TGTGCCAGCAGCCTAAGACAGGGTTGGTCCTACGAGCAGTACTTC.

This chain connects TRBV5-1 to TRBJ2-5; a possible D gene is TRBD2 (6 bases). This CDR3 is built from 14 residues. Trimming removed 2 bases from V and 1 base from J, with 9 bases in between. Germline V gene sequence: CDR1 SGHRS, CDR2 YFSETQ. The CDR3 region has the DNA TGCGCCAGCAGCTTCACGCGGGGCCAAGAGACCCAGTACTTC. This sequence encodes CASSFTRGQETQYF.

The chain has TRBV4-1 and TRBJ2-5, with 7 bases fitting TRBD2. Germline lookup yields CDR1 MGHRA and CDR2 YSYEKL. V lost 11 bases, J lost 5 bases, and 11 bases stayed unmatched. The CDR3 is made up of 13 amino acids. The CDR3 protein is CASRRGGMETQYF. Written as DNA, the CDR3 is TGCGCCTCCCGCCGGGGAGGGATGGAGACCCAGTACTTC.

The CDR3 DNA follows: TGTGCCAGCAGCTTTGGTAGAACTAATGAAAAACTGTTTTTT. It yields the protein CASSFGRTNEKLFF. V gene TRBV7-9 combines with J gene TRBJ1-4, with D unresolved. CDR3 size: 14 residues. Germline loops: CDR1 SEHNR, CDR2 FQNEAQ (reference sequence). The germline V and J ends were trimmed by 3 bases and 1 base, with 6 bases remaining between them.

The CDR3 DNA is TGTGCCAGCAGAGCCGAGAGCACAGATACGCAGTATTTT. As protein: CASRAESTDTQYF. This chain joins TRBV2 and TRBJ2-3; D remains unclear. There are 13 residues in the CDR3. V lost 6 bases to trimming and J lost 0 bases, with 7 bases between them. Germline values: CDR1 SNHLY, CDR2 FYNNEI.

This chain links TRBV5-4 with TRBJ2-7; D perhaps matches TRBD2 (5 bases). Between the trimmed V and J ends, which lost 3 bases and 6 bases, there was a span of 13 bases. Per the germline V gene, CDR1 is SGHNT and CDR2 is YYREEE (reference sequence). CDR3 length: 13 residues. CDR3 in DNA: TGTGCCAGCAGCTCGCCCCCACGGGGCGAGCAGTACTTC. Its translation: CASSSPPRGEQYF.

This clone was seen a handful of times. The chain has TRBV7-2 and TRBJ2-7; D unresolved. The V gene lost 3 bases and the J gene lost 2 bases, with 11 bases spanning the gap. The CDR3 totals 14 residues. Germline loops: CDR1 SGHTA, CDR2 FQGNSA. The CDR3 region is CASSFAAGTYEQYF. The CDR3 nucleotides are TGTGCCAGCAGCTTTGCGGCAGGAACCTACGAGCAGTACTTC.

This chain uses TRBV5-5 with TRBJ2-2; a weak D match, TRBD2 (6 bases). This CDR3 has 13 amino acids. Germline V gene data show CDR1 as SGHKS and CDR2 as YYEKEE (reference sequence). V gave up 2 bases and J gave up 6 bases, with 8 bases separating them. The CDR3 reads CASSFTGAGELFF. CDR3 coding DNA: TGTGCCAGCAGCTTTACGGGGGCCGGGGAGCTGTTTTTT.

V is TRBV7-3 and J is TRBJ2-3; TRBD1 matches at 7 bases. Unmatched junction bases numbered 7, after V lost 2 bases and J lost 5 bases. The CDR3 is made up of 15 amino acids. Germline CDR1 reads SGHTA; CDR2 reads FQGTGA. CDR3 nucleotides: TGTGCCAGCAGCTTATCGACAGGGAATGAAGATACGCAGTATTTT. Translated, it gives CASSLSTGNEDTQYF. The full variable domain, completed using reference TRBV7-3 and TRBJ2-3, is GAGVSQTPSNKVTEKGKYVELRCDPISGHTALYWYRQSLGQGPEFLIYFQGTGAADDSGLPNDRFFAVRPEGSVSTLKIQRTERGDSAVYLCASSLSTGNEDTQYFGPGTRLTVL.

This chain links TRBV6-1 with TRBJ2-3; TRBD1 aligns across 8 bases. From germline, CDR1 is MNHNS and CDR2 SASEGT. The CDR3 consists of 15 residues. The junction had 11 bases not matched to a gene; V was cut back by 5 bases and J by 7 bases. The CDR3 region has the DNA TGTGCCAGCAGTCTGGACAGGGCCCAAACAAATACGCAGTATTTT. Its translation: CASSLDRAQTNTQYF.

The gene calls are TRBV4-1 and TRBJ2-1; a possible D gene is TRBD2 (5 bases). The CDR3 is 15 residues long. CDR1 and CDR2 from the germline V gene are MGHRA and YSYEKL. V lost 4 bases, J lost 5 bases, and 15 bases lay in between. CDR3 region: CASSPRSGSDNEQFF. The CDR3, as DNA: TGCGCCAGCAGCCCGAGATCGGGGTCGGACAATGAGCAGTTCTTC.

The genes are TRBV6-4 and TRBJ1-1; the D is unclear. The CDR3 length is 13 residues. The germline CDR1 and CDR2 sequences are MRHNA and SNTAGT. The ends were cut back, 4 bases at V and 0 bases at J, with 6 bases in the middle. This CDR3 reads CASSGEVNTEAFF. DNA of the CDR3: TGTGCCAGCAGTGGGGAGGTGAACACTGAAGCTTTCTTT.

A few counts support this clone. The CDR3 DNA reads as TGTGCCAGCTCACCACAGGCCCTTCGGGAGGCTGAAGCTTTCTTT. This codes for CASSPQALREAEAFF. J is TRBJ1-1 and V is TRBV18; D uncertain. V shed 1 base and J shed 6 bases, with 15 bases lying between them. The CDR3 spans 15 residues. CDR1 is KGHSH, CDR2 LQKENI, per germline.

This sequence joins TRBV5-1 and TRBJ1-5; D not certain. With 4 bases removed from V and 3 bases from J, the gap between germline ends came to 11 bases. The length of the CDR3 is 14 residues. Germline CDR1 is SGHRS and CDR2 is YFSETQ. The CDR3 region has the DNA TGCGCCAGCAGCCCCGATCCCCACAATCAGCCCCAGCATTTT. As protein: CASSPDPHNQPQHF.

The chain combines TRBV23-1 with TRBJ1-5, with D possibly TRBD1 on 6 matching bases. TRBV23-1 carries the ORF label, with uncertain function. The CDR3 contains 21 residues. V lost 4 bases and J lost 5, with 33 bases in between. As DNA, the CDR3 is TGCGCCAGCAGTCCCCCCGGCGGGGACGGTAAATTCAAGGGGGGATATCAGCCCCAGCATTTT. Its translation: CASSPPGGDGKFKGGYQPQHF.

This clone was detected once. J is TRBJ2-2 and V is TRBV4-1; 9 nucleotides line up with TRBD2. V was pared by 6 bases and J by 4 bases, with 6 bases of the junction left unmatched. Germline V CDR1 and CDR2: MGHRA, YSYEKL. The CDR3 covers 15 residues. CDR3 sequence reads: CASRASGIGTGELFF. Written as DNA, the CDR3 is TGCGCCAGCAGGGCTAGCGGGATCGGCACCGGGGAGCTGTTTTTT.